This entry is about one T cell receptor (beta chain). Its specificity is unknown. RNA transcripts provided the source from which TCR beta CDR3 regions were amplified. The HTBI set primed first-round TCR CDR3 RT-PCR. One entry per CDR3 protein results from TCRdb running MiXCR on the multiplex PCR reads. Among around 620,000 distinct CDR3 sequences listed, around 42% were seen once. These data are taken from a study of T cells in Graves' hyperthyroidism and ophthalmopathy. Study-level results: The blood repertoire included most of the expanded thyroid clonotypes above 0.001.

Uncontrolled infection, other autoimmune disease, pregnancy and lactation each barred patients from inclusion. Trimming removed 4 bases at V and 13 bases at J, with 20 bases between. The CDR3 totals 15 residues. The receptor was isolated from an adult woman with Graves' disease, either hyperthyroidism or ophthalmopathy (not recorded which). The sample comprised peripheral blood or thyroid tissue (not recorded which). The chain joins TRBV12-3 or TRBV12-4 to TRBJ1-6; no reliable D call. Here the CDR3 reads CASSSRLAGIAPLHF. CDR3 bases: TGTGCCAGCAGTTCCAGACTAGCGGGGATAGCGCCCCTCCACTTT.